Listed here are 23 T cell receptor beta chains from one sample, sequenced in a study of T cells in localized non-small cell lung cancer. TCRdb keeps only in-frame clones here, not all; method: immunoSEQ multiplex PCR. The sample lists 39,000 or so clones, 75% to 85% seen once, with roughly 8.5% in the top ten. The specimen was PBMCs, collected before any cancer treatment. The receptor source for this set is a man between 40 and 75 years old with stage II lung adenocarcinoma.

J is TRBJ2-1 and V is TRBV6-6, with 8 bases lining up with TRBD2. CDR1 is MNHNY, CDR2 SVGAGI, per germline (reference sequence). Germline trimming cut 4 bases from V and 3 bases from J; bases unmatched to any gene: 8. The CDR3 is made up of 16 amino acids. The CDR3 sequence is CASSSRPAGDYNEQFF. The DNA for the CDR3 is TGTGCCAGCAGTTCCCGCCCAGCGGGGGACTACAATGAGCAGTTCTTC.

CDR3 loop: CASRAVNTGELFF. CDR3 DNA sequence: TGTGCCAGCAGGGCGGTAAACACCGGGGAGCTGTTTTTT. V and J are TRBV6-4 and TRBJ2-2; D remains unclear. Between the trimmed V and J ends, which lost 6 bases and 2 bases, there was a span of 7 bases. The CDR3 runs to 13 residues. Germline values: CDR1 MRHNA, CDR2 SNTAGT.

The rearrangement joins TRBV11-2 to TRBJ1-1; D remains unclear. In germline, CDR1 is SGHAT, CDR2 FQNNGV. V lost 0 bases and J 9 bases, leaving 14 bases between the germline ends. The CDR3 consists of 14 residues. Here the CDR3 DNA reads TGTGCCAGCAGCTTAGATTCCGCACAGAATAAAGCTTTCTTT. Its translation is CASSLDSAQNKAFF.

This clone was observed a single time. The J gene is TRBJ2-5, the V gene TRBV19; no clear D. The ends were cut back, 1 base at V and 0 bases at J, with 6 bases in the middle. Germline values: CDR1 LNHDA, CDR2 SQIVND (reference sequence). This CDR3 is built from 14 residues. The CDR3 DNA follows: TGTGCCAGTAGTATAGGCCACAACCAAGAGACCCAGTACTTC. This codes for CASSIGHNQETQYF.

The chain joins TRBV9 to TRBJ2-7, with 9 bases lining up with TRBD2. From germline, CDR1 is SGDLS and CDR2 YYNGEE. The CDR3 runs to 15 residues. V dropped 0 bases and J dropped 6; count of bases not matched to a gene: 7. For the CDR3, the DNA is TGTGCCAGCAGCGTAGGTGGGACTAGCCAAGGCGAGCAGTACTTC. This codes for CASSVGGTSQGEQYF.

The chain employs TRBV2 and TRBJ2-2, with TRBD2 matching 12 bases. With 7 bases clipped from V and 3 bases from J, the junction kept 6 bases outside the gene matches. CDR1 and CDR2 (germline): SNHLY, FYNNEI. This CDR3 has 16 amino acids. DNA for the CDR3: TGTGCCAGCAAACTGCGGACTAGCGGGGACACCGGGGAGCTGTTTTTT. It encodes CASKLRTSGDTGELFF.

The chain is built from TRBV19 and TRBJ1-2; TRBD1 is a possible D gene (5 bases). The CDR3 is 14 residues long. From germline, CDR1 is LNHDA and CDR2 SQIVND (reference sequence). V dropped 5 bases and J dropped 4 bases, with 14 bases sitting between them. CDR3 sequence reads: CASSSQQAIYGYTF. DNA for the CDR3: TGTGCCAGTAGTTCCCAACAGGCAATCTATGGCTACACCTTC.

V usage is TRBV27 and J usage is TRBJ1-1, with D uncertain. The CDR3 totals 15 residues. CDR1 and CDR2 from the germline V gene are MNHEY and SMNVEV (reference sequence). V shed 2 bases and J shed 0 bases, with 10 bases lying between them. In DNA, the CDR3 is TGTGCCAGCAGTTTACAGGCAGGATTGAACACTGAAGCTTTCTTT. Encoded protein: CASSLQAGLNTEAFF.

This rearrangement joins TRBV5-8 to TRBJ2-1; unclear D gene. V lost 0 bases and J lost 0, with 10 bases in between. Germline loops: CDR1 SGHTS, CDR2 YDEGEE. This CDR3 spans 16 amino acids. This CDR3 is CASSLVVHNSYNEQFF. CDR3 bases: TGTGCCAGCAGCTTGGTGGTGCACAACTCCTACAATGAGCAGTTCTTC.

This clone occurred once. The V gene is TRBV2, the J gene TRBJ2-5; 7 nucleotides match TRBD1. The CDR3 sequence is 15 residues long. Germline V gene data show CDR1 as SNHLY and CDR2 as FYNNEI. The junction had 13 bases not matched to a gene; V was cut back by 6 bases and J by 6 bases. CDR3 amino acids: CASSARTGAGKTQYF. The CDR3 region has the DNA TGTGCCAGCAGCGCGAGGACAGGCGCTGGGAAGACCCAGTACTTC.

CDR3 residues: CASSSGTDTDTQYF. The CDR3 DNA sequence: TGTGCCAGCAGCTCCGGGACAGACACAGATACGCAGTATTTT. The rearrangement links TRBV7-2 to TRBJ2-3; 7 bases map to TRBD1. Germline V lookup: CDR1 SGHTA, CDR2 FQGNSA. The ends lost 4 bases at V and 2 bases at J; junction bases unmatched: 3. The CDR3 covers 14 residues.

This clone was recorded a few times. The CDR3: CASSYGNNQPQHF. The CDR3 DNA reads TGTGCCAGCAGCTACGGGAACAATCAGCCCCAGCATTTT. The chain links TRBV28 to TRBJ1-5; unclear D gene. Trimming shortened V by 6 bases and J by 3 bases, and 9 bases separated the two germline ends. CDR1 MDHEN and CDR2 SYDVKM come from the germline V gene. This CDR3 is built from 13 residues.

The chain has TRBV5-4 and TRBJ1-1; 9 bases are a match to TRBD1. Germline loops: CDR1 SGHNT, CDR2 YYREEE (reference sequence). This CDR3 spans 15 amino acids. V trimming: 3 bases; J trimming: 5 bases; junction bases outside the gene matches: 8. Here the CDR3 DNA reads TGTGCCAGCAGCTCGAACCGGGACAGGGCGACTGAAGCTTTCTTT. This codes for CASSSNRDRATEAFF.

This chain joins TRBV6-1 and TRBJ1-5; the D is unclear. V lost 4 bases to trimming and J lost 2 bases, with 9 bases between them. CDR1 and CDR2 (germline): MNHNS, SASEGT. The CDR3 spans 14 residues. The CDR3 DNA reads as TGTGCCAGCAGTGTCAAGGGCGGCAATCAGCCCCAGCATTTT. This encodes CASSVKGGNQPQHF.

The V and J genes are TRBV18 and TRBJ2-6; 8 bases line up with TRBD1. The CDR3 runs to 18 residues. Losses at the gene ends were 1 base for V and 0 bases for J; bases not matched to a gene: 5. Looked up from germline, CDR1 is KGHSH and CDR2 is LQKENI. CDR3 in amino acids: CASSPLGTGNSGANVLTF. The DNA of the CDR3 is TGTGCCAGCTCACCACTTGGGACAGGAAACTCTGGGGCCAACGTCCTGACTTTC.

This sequence joins TRBV9 and TRBJ2-1; D tentatively fits TRBD1 or TRBD2 (5 bases each). The CDR3 length is 18 residues. V was pared by 0 bases and J by 8 bases, with 24 bases between. CDR1 is SGDLS, CDR2 YYNGEE, per germline. CDR3 sequence (DNA): TGTGCCAGCAGCGTAGAGGGTTACGTTCGGGGCGGGCAGGATGAGCAGTTCTTC. It translates to CASSVEGYVRGGQDEQFF.

This chain links TRBV14 with TRBJ2-7, with D unresolved. Germline CDR1 and CDR2: SGHDN and FVKESK. V dropped 0 bases and J dropped 5 bases, with 20 bases sitting between them. The CDR3 sequence is 17 residues long. As DNA, the CDR3 is TGTGCCAGCAGCCAAGAAGAGATCGGGCGTGTGTCCCACGAGCAGTACTTC. Its protein is CASSQEEIGRVSHEQYF. The full variable domain, in which reference TRBV14 and TRBJ2-7 provide the parts outside the CDR3, is EAGVTQFPSHSVIEKGQTVTLRCDPISGHDNLYWYRRVMGKEIKFLLHFVKESKQDESGMPNNRFLAERTGGTYSTLKVQPAELEDSGVYFCASSQEEIGRVSHEQYFGPGTRLTVT.

The chain combines TRBV5-1 with TRBJ1-1; no reliable D call. Germline V gives CDR1 SGHRS, CDR2 YFSETQ. V lost 0 bases and J 3 bases, leaving 3 bases between the germline ends. The CDR3 is 12 amino acids. CDR3 sequence reads: CASSLGDTEAFF. The CDR3 nucleotides are TGCGCCAGCAGCTTGGGGGACACTGAAGCTTTCTTT.

The V gene is TRBV2, the J gene TRBJ1-1; no clear D gene. With 7 bases removed from V and 1 base from J, the gap between germline ends came to 10 bases. The V gene's germline CDR1 is SNHLY and CDR2 FYNNEI. The CDR3 has 13 amino acids. The CDR3 here is CASMRERNTEAFF. CDR3 DNA: TGTGCCAGCATGAGAGAGCGGAACACTGAAGCTTTCTTT.

The rearrangement joins TRBV6-1 to TRBJ2-5; 8 bases align to TRBD2. With 8 bases clipped from V and 7 bases from J, the junction kept 3 bases outside the gene matches. From germline, CDR1 is MNHNS and CDR2 SASEGT. This CDR3 is built from 11 residues. The CDR3 sequence is CASGLAGTQYF. As DNA, the CDR3 is TGTGCCAGCGGACTAGCAGGGACCCAGTACTTC.

The rearrangement links TRBV27 to TRBJ2-6; TRBD1 is a possible D gene (6 bases). The CDR3 contains 15 residues. Germline V gene lookup returns CDR1 MNHEY and CDR2 SMNVEV (reference sequence). Trimming removed 5 bases at V and 2 bases at J, with 10 bases between. The CDR3 DNA reads as TGTGCCAGCAGTCCCAGGGGAACTGGGGCCAACGTCCTGACTTTC. Its protein product is CASSPRGTGANVLTF. The entire variable domain, with the rest obtained from reference TRBV27 and TRBJ2-6, is as follows: EAQVTQNPRYLITVTGKKLTVTCSQNMNHEYMSWYRQDPGLGLRQIYYSMNVEVTDKGDVPEGYKVSRKEKRNFPLILESPSPNQTSLYFCASSPRGTGANVLTFGAGSRLTVL.

This clone is large (0.1 to 1%) in the sample. This chain joins TRBV27 and TRBJ2-1; D is unclear. V lost 2 bases and J 10 bases, leaving 12 bases between the germline ends. Germline CDR1 MNHEY, CDR2 SMNVEV (reference sequence). The CDR3 has 13 amino acids. CDR3 protein: CASSLKGQREQFF. CDR3 in DNA: TGTGCCAGCAGTTTAAAGGGCCAGAGGGAGCAGTTCTTC.

The chain recombines TRBV28 with TRBJ2-1; TRBD2 matches at 14 bases. The CDR3 loop spans 16 amino acids. J lost 8 bases, V lost 5 bases, and 8 bases had no gene match. Germline CDR1 MDHEN, CDR2 SYDVKM. CDR3 nucleotides: TGTGCCAGCAGTACCCGACTAGCGGGAGGGCCCGATGAGCAGTTCTTC. It specifies CASSTRLAGGPDEQFF.